This T cell receptor (beta chain) was sequenced for a study of T-cell memory formation after mild COVID-19. V was cut by 3 bases and J by 4 bases, with 18 bases left in between. Germline assignment: CDR1 MGHDK and CDR2 SYGVNS. CDR3 length: 16 residues. TCRdb passed the 5' RACE reads through MiXCR, listing each CDR3 protein once. The data show some 260,000 distinct CDR3 sequences, roughly 15% seen once. This clonotype has a handful of counts. The origin of this receptor is a man aged 18 to 29 who had mild COVID-19 (a few samples of this study predate the infection). Cell type and time point are not known. The chain links TRBV25-1 to TRBJ1-1; D unclear. Sequencing was carried out using PBMCs or a T cell subset sorted from them (not recorded which). The CDR3 spells CASSEVGVARGTEAFF. The CDR3 DNA follows: TGTGCCAGCAGTGAGGTAGGAGTTGCTCGGGGCACTGAAGCTTTCTTT. Filled out from reference TRBV25-1 and TRBJ1-1, the complete variable domain reads EADIYQTPRYLVIGTGKKITLECSQTMGHDKMYWYQQDPGMELHLIHYSYGVNSTEKGDLSSESTVSRIRTEHFPLTLESARPSHTSQYLCASSEVGVARGTEAFFGQGTRLTVV.